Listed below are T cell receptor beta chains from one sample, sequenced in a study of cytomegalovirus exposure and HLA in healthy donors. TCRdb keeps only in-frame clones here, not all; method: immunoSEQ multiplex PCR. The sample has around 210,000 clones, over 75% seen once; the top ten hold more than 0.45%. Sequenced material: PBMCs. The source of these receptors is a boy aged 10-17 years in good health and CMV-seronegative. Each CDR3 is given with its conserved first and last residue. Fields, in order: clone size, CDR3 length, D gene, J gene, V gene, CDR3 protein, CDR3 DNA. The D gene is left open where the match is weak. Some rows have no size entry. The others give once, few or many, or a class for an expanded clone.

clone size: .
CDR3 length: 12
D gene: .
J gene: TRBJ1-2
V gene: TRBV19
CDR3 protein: CASSIEYDGYTF
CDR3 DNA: TGTGCCAGTAGTATAGAGTATGATGGCTACACCTTC

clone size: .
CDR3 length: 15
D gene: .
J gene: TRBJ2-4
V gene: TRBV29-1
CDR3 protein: CSVVSEGYAKNIQYF
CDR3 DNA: TGCAGCGTTGTATCTGAGGGTTACGCCAAAAACATTCAGTACTTC

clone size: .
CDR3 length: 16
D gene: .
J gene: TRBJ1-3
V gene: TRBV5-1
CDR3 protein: CASSLEGQMYGNTIYF
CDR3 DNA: TGCGCCAGCAGCTTGGAAGGACAGATGTATGGAAACACCATATATTTT

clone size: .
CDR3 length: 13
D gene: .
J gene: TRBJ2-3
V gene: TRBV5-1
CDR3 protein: CASSLAGTDTQYF
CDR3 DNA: TGCGCCAGCAGCTTGGCCGGCACAGATACGCAGTATTTT

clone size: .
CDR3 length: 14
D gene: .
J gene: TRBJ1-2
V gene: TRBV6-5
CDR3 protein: CASSYLDRFHGYTF
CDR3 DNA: TGTGCCAGCAGTTACCTAGACAGGTTTCATGGCTACACCTTC

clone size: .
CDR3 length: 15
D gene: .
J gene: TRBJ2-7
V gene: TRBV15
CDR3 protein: CATSRGERISYEQYF
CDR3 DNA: TGTGCCACCAGCAGAGGGGAGCGAATTTCCTACGAGCAGTACTTC

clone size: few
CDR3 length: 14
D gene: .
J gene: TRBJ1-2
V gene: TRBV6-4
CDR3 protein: CASRESGGGYGYTF
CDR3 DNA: TGTGCCAGCAGGGAGAGCGGGGGAGGATATGGCTACACCTTC

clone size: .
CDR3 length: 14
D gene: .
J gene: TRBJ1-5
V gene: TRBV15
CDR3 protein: CATSRGGENQPQHF
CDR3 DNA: TGTGCCACCAGCAGGGGGGGAGAGAATCAGCCCCAGCATTTT

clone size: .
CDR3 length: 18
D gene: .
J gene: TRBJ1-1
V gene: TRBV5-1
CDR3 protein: CASSLMEDSPVMNTEAFF
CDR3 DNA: TGCGCCAGCAGCTTGATGGAGGACAGCCCAGTTATGAACACTGAAGCTTTCTTT

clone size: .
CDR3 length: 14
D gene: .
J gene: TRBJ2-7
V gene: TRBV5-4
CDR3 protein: CASSGWGRNYEQYF
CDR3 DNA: TGTGCCAGCAGCGGGTGGGGCAGAAACTACGAGCAGTACTTC

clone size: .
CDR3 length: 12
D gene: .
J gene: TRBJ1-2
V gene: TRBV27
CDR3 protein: CASAGYSNGYTF
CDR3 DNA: TGTGCCAGCGCCGGATATAGCAATGGCTACACCTTC

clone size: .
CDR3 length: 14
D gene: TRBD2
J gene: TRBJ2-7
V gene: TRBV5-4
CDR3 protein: CASRRRGSSYEQYF
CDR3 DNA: TGTGCCAGCAGGCGGCGGGGGAGCTCCTACGAGCAGTACTTC

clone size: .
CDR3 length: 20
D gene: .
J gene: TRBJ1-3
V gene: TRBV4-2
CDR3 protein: CASSQRPPATFKPAGNTIYF
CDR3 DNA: TGTGCCAGCAGCCAACGTCCCCCGGCCACGTTCAAACCAGCGGGAAACACCATATATTTT

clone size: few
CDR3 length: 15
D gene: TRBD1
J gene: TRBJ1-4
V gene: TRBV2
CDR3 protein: CASSEDHRGDEKLFF
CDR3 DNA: TGTGCCAGCAGTGAAGACCACAGGGGGGATGAAAAACTGTTTTTT

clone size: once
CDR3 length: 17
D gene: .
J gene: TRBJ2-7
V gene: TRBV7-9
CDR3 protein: CASSLALGGGESYEQYF
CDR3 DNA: TGTGCCAGCAGCTTAGCGCTGGGCGGAGGAGAGTCCTACGAGCAGTACTTC

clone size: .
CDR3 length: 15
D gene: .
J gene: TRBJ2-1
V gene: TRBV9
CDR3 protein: CASSVSSAQGYEQFF
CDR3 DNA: TGTGCCAGCAGCGTATCAAGTGCCCAGGGCTATGAGCAGTTCTTC

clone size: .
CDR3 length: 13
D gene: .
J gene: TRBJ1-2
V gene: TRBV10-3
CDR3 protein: CAITVTGVNGYTF
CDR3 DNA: TGTGCCATCACAGTCACAGGTGTTAATGGCTACACCTTC

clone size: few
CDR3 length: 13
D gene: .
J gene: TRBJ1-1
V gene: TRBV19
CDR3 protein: CASSRQGMGEAFF
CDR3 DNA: TGTGCCAGTAGTCGGCAGGGGATGGGAGAAGCTTTCTTT

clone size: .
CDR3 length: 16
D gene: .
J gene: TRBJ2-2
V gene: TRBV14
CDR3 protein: CASSQGRGRETGELFF
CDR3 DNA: TGTGCCAGCAGCCAAGGCAGGGGCAGAGAAACCGGGGAGCTGTTTTTT

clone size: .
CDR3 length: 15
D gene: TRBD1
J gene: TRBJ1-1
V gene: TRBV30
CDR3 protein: CARTTGATGNTEAFF
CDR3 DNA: TGTGCCCGGACGACAGGGGCTACGGGGAACACTGAAGCTTTCTTT

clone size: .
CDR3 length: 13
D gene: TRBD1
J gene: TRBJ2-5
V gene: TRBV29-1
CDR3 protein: CSVATGATETQYF
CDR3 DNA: TGCAGCGTCGCGACAGGGGCTACGGAGACCCAGTACTTC

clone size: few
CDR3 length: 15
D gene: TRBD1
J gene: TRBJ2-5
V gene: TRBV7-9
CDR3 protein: CASSLPGQGRETQYF
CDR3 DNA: TGTGCCAGCAGCCTACCGGGACAGGGGAGGGAGACCCAGTACTTC

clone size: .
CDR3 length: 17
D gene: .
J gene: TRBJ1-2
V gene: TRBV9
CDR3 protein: CASSGGVVMGANYGYTF
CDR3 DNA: TGTGCCAGCAGCGGAGGAGTGGTGATGGGGGCTAACTACGGCTACACCTTC

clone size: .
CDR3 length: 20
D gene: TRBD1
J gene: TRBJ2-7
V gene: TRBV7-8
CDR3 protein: CASSLTRLGTGGSSSYEQYF
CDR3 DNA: TGTGCCAGCAGCTTAACACGACTCGGGACAGGGGGCTCTAGCTCCTACGAGCAGTACTTC

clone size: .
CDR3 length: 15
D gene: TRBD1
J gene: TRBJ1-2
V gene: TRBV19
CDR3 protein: CASSPAGTANYGYTF
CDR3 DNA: TGTGCCAGTAGTCCCGCCGGGACAGCCAACTATGGCTACACCTTC

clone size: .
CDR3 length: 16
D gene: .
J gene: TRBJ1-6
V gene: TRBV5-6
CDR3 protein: CASSLFTSSYNSPLHF
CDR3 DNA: TGTGCCAGCAGCTTGTTCACAAGCTCCTATAATTCACCCCTCCACTTT

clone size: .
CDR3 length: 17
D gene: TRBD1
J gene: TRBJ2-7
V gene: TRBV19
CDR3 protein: CASSMVGTGEGDYEQYF
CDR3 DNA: TGTGCCAGTAGTATGGTCGGGACAGGGGAGGGGGACTACGAGCAGTACTTC

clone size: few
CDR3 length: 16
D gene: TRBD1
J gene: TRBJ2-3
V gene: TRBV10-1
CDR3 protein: CASSEGAGGRTDTQYF
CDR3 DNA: TGCGCCAGCAGTGAGGGGGCAGGGGGCAGGACAGATACGCAGTATTTT

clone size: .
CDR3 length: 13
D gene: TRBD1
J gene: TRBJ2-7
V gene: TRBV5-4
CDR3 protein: CASSLTGEREQYF
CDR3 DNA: TGTGCCAGCAGCCTTACAGGGGAACGCGAGCAGTACTTC

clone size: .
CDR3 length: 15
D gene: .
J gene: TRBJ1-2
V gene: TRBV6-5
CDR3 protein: CASSQRGGWIGGYTF
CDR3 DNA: TGTGCCAGCAGCCAAAGGGGGGGGTGGATTGGTGGCTACACCTTC

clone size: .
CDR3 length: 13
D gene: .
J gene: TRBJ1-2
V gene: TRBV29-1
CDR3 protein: CSVEDRTEGGYTF
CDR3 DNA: TGCAGCGTTGAAGACAGGACAGAGGGTGGCTACACCTTC

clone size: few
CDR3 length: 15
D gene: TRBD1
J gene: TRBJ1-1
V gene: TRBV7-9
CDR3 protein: CASSLAPTGYTEAFF
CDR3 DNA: TGTGCCAGCAGCTTAGCCCCGACAGGGTACACTGAAGCTTTCTTT

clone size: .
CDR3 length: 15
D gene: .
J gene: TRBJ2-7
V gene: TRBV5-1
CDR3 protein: CASSLVSGVSYEQYF
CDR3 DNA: TGCGCCAGCAGCTTGGTCTCGGGAGTCTCCTACGAGCAGTACTTC

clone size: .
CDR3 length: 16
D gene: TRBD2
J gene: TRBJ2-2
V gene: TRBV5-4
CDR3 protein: CASSLPGLGRTGELFF
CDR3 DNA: TGTGCCAGCAGCTTGCCGGGACTAGGTCGAACCGGGGAGCTGTTTTTT

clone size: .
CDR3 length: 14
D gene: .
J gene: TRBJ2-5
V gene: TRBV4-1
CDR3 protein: CASSQSPVEETQYF
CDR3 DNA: TGCGCCAGCAGCCAATCCCCCGTTGAGGAGACCCAGTACTTC

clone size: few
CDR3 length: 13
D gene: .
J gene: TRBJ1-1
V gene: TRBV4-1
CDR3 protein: CASSQGSGTEAFF
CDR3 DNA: TGCGCCAGCAGCCAGGGTTCGGGCACTGAAGCTTTCTTT